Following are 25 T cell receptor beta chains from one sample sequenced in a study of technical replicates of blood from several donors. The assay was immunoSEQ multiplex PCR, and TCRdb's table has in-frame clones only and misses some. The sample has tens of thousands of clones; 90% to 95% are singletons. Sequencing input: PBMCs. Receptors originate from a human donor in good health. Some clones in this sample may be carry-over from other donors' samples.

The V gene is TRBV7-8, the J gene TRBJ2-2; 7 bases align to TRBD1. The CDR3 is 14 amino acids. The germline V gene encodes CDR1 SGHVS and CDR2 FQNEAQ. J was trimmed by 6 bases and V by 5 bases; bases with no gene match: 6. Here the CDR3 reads CASSERRGPGELFF. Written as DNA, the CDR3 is TGTGCCAGCAGCGAGAGAAGGGGGCCCGGGGAGCTGTTTTTT.

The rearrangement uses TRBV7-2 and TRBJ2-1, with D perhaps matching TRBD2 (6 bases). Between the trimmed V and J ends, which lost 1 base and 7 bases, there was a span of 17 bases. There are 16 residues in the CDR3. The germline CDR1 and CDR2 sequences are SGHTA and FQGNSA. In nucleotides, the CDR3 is TGTGCCAGCAGCTTAGTGACGGGAGCGACTGGGAATGAGCAGTTCTTC. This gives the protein CASSLVTGATGNEQFF.

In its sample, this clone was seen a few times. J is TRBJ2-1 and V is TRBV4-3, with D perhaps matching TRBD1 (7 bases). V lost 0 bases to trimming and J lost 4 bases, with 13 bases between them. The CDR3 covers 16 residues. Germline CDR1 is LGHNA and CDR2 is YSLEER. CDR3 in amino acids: CASSQDMGGQYNEQFF. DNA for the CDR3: TGCGCCAGCAGCCAAGATATGGGGGGACAGTACAATGAGCAGTTCTTC.

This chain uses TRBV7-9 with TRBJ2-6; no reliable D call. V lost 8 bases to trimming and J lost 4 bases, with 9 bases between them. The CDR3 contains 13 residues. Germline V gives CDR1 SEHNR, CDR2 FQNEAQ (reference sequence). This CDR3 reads CASFESGANVLTF. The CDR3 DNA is TGTGCCAGCTTCGAGTCCGGGGCCAACGTCCTGACTTTC.

This CDR3 is CASSLGRGSSYEQYF. The CDR3 DNA reads as TGTGCCAGCAGCTTAGGACGGGGGAGCTCCTACGAGCAGTACTTC. The chain joins TRBV7-2 to TRBJ2-7; D may be TRBD2 (6 bases). The CDR3 has 15 amino acids. The V gene lost 1 base and the J gene lost 0 bases, with 10 bases spanning the gap. CDR1 and CDR2 from the germline V gene are SGHTA and FQGNSA.

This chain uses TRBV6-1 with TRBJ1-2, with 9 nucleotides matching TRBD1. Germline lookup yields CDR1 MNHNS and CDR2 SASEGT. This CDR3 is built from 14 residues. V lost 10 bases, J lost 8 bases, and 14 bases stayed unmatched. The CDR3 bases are TGTGCCACCGAACCGGGACAGGGAAGCGCCGGCTACACCTTC. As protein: CATEPGQGSAGYTF.

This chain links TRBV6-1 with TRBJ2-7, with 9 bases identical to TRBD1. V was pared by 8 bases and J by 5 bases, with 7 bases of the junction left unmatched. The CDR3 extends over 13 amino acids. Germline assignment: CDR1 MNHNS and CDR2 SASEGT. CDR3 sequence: CASAAQGADEQYF. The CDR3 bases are TGTGCCAGCGCAGCACAGGGGGCGGACGAGCAGTACTTC.

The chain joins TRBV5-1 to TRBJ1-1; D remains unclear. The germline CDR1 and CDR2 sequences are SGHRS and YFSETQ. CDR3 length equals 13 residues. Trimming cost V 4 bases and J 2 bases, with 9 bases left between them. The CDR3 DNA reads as TGCGCCAGCAGCCCCACAGCAAACACTGAAGCTTTCTTT. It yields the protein CASSPTANTEAFF.

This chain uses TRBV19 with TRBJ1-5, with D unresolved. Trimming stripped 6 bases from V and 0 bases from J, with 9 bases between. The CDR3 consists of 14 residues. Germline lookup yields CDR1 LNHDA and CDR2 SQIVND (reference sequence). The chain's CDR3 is CASRSRYSNQPQHF. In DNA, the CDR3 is TGTGCCAGTAGGAGCAGGTATAGCAATCAGCCCCAGCATTTT.

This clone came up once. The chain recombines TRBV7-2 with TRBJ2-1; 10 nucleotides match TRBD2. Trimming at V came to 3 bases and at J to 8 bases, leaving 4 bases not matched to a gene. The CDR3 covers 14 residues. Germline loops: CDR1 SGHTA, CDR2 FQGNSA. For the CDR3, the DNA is TGTGCCAGCAGCTTCAGCGGGGGGGCCTATGAGCAGTTCTTC. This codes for CASSFSGGAYEQFF.

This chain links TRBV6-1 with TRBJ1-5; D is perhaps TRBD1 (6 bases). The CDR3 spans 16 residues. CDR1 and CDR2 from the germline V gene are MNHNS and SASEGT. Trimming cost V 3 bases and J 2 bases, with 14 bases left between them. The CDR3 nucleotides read TGTGCCAGCAGTGATGACAGGCGAGGGGGCAATCAGCCCCAGCATTTT. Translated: CASSDDRRGGNQPQHF.

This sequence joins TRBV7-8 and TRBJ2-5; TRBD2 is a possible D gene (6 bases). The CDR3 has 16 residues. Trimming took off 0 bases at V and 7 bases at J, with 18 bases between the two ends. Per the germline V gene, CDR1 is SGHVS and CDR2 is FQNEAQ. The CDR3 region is CASSLAGGAALRTQYF. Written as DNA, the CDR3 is TGTGCCAGCAGCTTAGCTGGCGGGGCGGCCCTTCGGACCCAGTACTTC.

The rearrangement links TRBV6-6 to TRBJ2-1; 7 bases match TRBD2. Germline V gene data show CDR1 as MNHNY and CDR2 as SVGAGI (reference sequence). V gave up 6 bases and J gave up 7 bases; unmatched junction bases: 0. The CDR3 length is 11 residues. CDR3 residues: CASRGGNEQFF. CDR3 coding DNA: TGTGCCAGCAGGGGGGGGAATGAGCAGTTCTTC.

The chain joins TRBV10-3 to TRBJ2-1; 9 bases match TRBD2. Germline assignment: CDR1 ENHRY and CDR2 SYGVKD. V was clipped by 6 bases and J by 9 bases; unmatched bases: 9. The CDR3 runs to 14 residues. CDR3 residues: CAIRGAGGRVEQFF. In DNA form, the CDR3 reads TGTGCCATCAGGGGAGCGGGGGGCCGGGTTGAGCAGTTCTTC.

The DNA for the CDR3 is TGTGCCTGGAGTGGCGGACAGGGTGAGCAGTTCTTC. It yields the protein CAWSGGQGEQFF. The chain carries TRBV30 and TRBJ2-1; 8 nucleotides line up with TRBD1. Germline V gene data show CDR1 as GTSNPN and CDR2 as SVGIG (reference sequence). The CDR3 has 12 amino acids. J gave up 9 bases and V 1 base, and 2 bases lay outside the gene matches.

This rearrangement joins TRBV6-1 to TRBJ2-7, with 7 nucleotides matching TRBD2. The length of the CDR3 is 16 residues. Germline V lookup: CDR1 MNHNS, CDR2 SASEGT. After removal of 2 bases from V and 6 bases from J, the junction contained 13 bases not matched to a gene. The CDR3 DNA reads TGTGCCAGCAGTGAAAGGTGGTGGGGGGGACCTCTCGAGCAGTACTTC. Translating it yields CASSERWWGGPLEQYF.

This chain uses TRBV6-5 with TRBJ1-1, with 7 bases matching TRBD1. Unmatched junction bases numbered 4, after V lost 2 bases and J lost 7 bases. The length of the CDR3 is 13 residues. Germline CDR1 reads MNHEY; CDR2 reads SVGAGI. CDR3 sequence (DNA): TGTGCCAGCAGTTACGACAGGGTGAGTGAAGCTTTCTTT. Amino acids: CASSYDRVSEAFF.

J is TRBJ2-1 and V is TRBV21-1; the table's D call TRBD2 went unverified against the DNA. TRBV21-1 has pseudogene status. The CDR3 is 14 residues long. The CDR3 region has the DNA TGTGCCAGCAGGGAACTAGCGGGGAACAATGAGCAGTTCTTC. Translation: CASRELAGNNEQFF.

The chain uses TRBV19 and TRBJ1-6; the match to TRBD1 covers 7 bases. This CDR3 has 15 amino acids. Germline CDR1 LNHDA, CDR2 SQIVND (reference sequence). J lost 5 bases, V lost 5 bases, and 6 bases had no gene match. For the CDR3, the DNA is TGTGCCAGTAGTTCTACAGGGGTCGATAATTCACCCCTCCACTTT. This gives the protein CASSSTGVDNSPLHF.

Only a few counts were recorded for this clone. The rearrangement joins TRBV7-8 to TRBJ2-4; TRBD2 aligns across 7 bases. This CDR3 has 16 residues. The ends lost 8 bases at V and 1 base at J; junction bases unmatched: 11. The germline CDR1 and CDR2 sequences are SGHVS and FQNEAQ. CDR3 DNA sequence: TGTGCCAGCTCCCCGGGGAGGGGTTCGGCCAAAAACATTCAGTACTTC. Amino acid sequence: CASSPGRGSAKNIQYF.

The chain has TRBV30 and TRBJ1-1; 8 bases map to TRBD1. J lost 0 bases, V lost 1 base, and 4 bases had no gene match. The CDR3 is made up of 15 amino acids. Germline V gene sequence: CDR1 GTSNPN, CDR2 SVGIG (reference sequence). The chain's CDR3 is CAWSALTGVNTEAFF. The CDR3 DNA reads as TGTGCCTGGAGTGCGCTGACAGGGGTGAACACTGAAGCTTTCTTT. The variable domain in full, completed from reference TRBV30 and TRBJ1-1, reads SQTIHQWPATLVQPVGSPLSLECTVEGTSNPNLYWYRQAAGRGLQLLFYSVGIGQISSEVPQNLSASRPQDRQFILSSKKLLLSDSGFYLCAWSALTGVNTEAFFGQGTRLTVV.

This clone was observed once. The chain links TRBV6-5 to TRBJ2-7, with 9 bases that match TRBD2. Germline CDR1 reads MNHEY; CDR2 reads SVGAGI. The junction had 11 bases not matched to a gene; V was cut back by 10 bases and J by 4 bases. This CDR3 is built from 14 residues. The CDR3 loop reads CATRGGAFRYEQYF. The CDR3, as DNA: TGTGCCACCCGCGGGGGGGCCTTTAGATACGAGCAGTACTTC.

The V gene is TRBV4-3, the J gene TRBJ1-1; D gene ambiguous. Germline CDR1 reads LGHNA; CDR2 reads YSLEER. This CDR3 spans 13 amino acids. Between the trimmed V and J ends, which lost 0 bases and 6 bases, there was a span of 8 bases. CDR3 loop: CASSQDRGAEAFF. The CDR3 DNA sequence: TGCGCCAGCAGCCAAGATCGAGGCGCTGAAGCTTTCTTT.

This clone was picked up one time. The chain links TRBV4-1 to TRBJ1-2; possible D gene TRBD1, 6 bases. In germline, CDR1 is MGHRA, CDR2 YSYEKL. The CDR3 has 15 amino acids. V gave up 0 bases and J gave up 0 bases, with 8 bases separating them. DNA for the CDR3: TGCGCCAGCAGCCAAGACCCAGGGGCTAACTATGGCTACACCTTC. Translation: CASSQDPGANYGYTF.

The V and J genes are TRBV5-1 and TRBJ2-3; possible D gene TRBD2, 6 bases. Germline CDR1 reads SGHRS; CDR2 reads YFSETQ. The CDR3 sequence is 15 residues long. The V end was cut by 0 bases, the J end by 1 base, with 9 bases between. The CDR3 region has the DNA TGCGCCAGCAGCTTGGGGGCTAGCGGCACAGATACGCAGTATTTT. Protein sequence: CASSLGASGTDTQYF.